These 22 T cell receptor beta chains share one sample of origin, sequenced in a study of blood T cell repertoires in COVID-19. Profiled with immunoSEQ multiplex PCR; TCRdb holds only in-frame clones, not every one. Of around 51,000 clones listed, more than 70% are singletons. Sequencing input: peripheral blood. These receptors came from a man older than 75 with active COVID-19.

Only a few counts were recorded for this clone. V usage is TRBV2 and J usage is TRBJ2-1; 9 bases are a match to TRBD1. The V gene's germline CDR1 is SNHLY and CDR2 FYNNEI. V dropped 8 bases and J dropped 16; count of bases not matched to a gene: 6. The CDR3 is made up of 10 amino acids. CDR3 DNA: TGTGCCAGCGACGGGACAGGGCTTTTCTTC. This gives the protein CASDGTGLFF.

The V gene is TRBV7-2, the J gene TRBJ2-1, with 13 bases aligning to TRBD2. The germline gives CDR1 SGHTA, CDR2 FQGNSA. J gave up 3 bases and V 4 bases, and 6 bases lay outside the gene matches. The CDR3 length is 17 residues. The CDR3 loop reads CASSSTGLAGVYNEQFF. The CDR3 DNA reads TGTGCCAGCAGCTCGACAGGACTAGCGGGAGTCTACAATGAGCAGTTCTTC. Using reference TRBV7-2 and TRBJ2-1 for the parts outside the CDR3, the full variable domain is GAGVSQSPSNKVTEKGKDVELRCDPISGHTALYWYRQSLGQGLEFLIYFQGNSAPDKSGLPSDRFSAERTGGSVSTLTIQRTQQEDSAVYLCASSSTGLAGVYNEQFFGPGTRLTVL.

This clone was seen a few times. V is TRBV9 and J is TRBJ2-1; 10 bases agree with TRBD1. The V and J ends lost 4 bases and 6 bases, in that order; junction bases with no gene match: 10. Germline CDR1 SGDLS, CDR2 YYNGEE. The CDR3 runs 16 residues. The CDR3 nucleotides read TGTGCCAGCAGCCCCCCGGGACAGGGGATACGCAATGAGCAGTTCTTC. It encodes CASSPPGQGIRNEQFF.

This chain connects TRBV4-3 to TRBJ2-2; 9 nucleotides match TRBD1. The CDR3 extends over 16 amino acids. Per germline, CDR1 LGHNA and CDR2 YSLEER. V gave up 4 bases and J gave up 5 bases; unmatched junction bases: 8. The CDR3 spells CASSPGQGKMTGELFF. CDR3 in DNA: TGCGCCAGCAGCCCCGGACAGGGGAAGATGACCGGGGAGCTGTTTTTT.

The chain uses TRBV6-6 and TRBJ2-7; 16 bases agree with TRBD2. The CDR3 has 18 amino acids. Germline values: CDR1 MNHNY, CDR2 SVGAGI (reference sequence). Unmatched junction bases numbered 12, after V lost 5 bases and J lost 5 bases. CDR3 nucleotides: TGTGCCAGCAGTCCTTCAGAGGGACTAGCGGGAGGGCGGAACGAGCAGTACTTC. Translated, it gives CASSPSEGLAGGRNEQYF.

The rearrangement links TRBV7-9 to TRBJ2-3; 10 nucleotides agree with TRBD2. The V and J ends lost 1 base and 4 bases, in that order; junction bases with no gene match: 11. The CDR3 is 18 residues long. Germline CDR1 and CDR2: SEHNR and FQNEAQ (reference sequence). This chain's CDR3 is CASSLGLAGVKVSDTQYF. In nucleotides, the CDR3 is TGTGCCAGCAGCTTAGGCCTAGCGGGAGTCAAGGTTTCAGATACGCAGTATTTT.

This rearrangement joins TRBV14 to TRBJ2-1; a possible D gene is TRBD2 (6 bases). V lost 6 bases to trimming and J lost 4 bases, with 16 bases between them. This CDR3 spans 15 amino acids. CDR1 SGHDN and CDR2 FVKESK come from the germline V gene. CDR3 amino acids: CASRGFGEAYNEQFF. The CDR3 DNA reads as TGTGCCAGCAGGGGATTTGGGGAGGCGTACAATGAGCAGTTCTTC. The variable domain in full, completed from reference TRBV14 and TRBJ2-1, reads EAGVTQFPSHSVIEKGQTVTLRCDPISGHDNLYWYRRVMGKEIKFLLHFVKESKQDESGMPNNRFLAERTGGTYSTLKVQPAELEDSGVYFCASRGFGEAYNEQFFGPGTRLTVL.

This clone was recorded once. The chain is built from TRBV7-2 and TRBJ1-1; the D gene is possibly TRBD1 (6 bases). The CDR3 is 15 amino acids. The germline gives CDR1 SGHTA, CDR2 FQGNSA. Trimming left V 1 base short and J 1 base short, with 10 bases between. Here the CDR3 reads CASSLGRGGNTEAFF. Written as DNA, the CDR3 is TGTGCCAGCAGCTTAGGGAGGGGGGGGAACACTGAAGCTTTCTTT.

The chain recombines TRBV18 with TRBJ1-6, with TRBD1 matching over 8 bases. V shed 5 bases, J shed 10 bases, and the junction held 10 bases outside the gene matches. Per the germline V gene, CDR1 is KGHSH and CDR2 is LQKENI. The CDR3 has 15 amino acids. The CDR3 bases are TGTGCCAGCTCAGCAGGACAGGGCCAGAGATCACCCCTCCACTTT. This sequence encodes CASSAGQGQRSPLHF.

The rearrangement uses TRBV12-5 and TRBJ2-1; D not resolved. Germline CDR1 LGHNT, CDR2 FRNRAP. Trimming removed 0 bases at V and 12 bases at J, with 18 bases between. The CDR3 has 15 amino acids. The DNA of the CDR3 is TGTGCTAGTGGTTTGGTACTGCAAATCCCCCGGGTGCAGTTCTTC. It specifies CASGLVLQIPRVQFF.

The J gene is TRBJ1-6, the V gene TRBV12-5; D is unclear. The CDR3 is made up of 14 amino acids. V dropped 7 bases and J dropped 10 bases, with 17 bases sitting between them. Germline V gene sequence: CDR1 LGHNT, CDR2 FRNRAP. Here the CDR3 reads CASAVRVTESPLHF. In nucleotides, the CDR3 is TGTGCTAGTGCCGTTCGCGTGACGGAGTCACCCCTCCACTTT.

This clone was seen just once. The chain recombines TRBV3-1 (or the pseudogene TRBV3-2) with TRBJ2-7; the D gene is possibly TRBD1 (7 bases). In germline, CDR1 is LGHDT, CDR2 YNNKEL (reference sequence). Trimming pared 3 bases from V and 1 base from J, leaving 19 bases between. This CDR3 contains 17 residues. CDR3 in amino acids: CASSQRGAQGGSYEQYF. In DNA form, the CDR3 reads TGTGCCAGCAGCCAGCGAGGGGCCCAGGGGGGATCCTACGAGCAGTACTTC.

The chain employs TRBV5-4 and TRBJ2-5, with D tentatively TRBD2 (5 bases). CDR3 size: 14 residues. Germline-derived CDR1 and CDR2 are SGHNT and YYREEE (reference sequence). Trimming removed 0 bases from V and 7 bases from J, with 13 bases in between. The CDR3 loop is CASSLDLTGRTQYF. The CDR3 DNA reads TGTGCCAGCAGCTTGGACCTGACGGGGAGGACCCAGTACTTC.

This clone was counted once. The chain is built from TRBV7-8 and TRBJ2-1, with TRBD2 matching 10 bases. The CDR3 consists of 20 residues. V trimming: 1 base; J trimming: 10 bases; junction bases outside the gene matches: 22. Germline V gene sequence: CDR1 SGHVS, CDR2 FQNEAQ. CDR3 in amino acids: CASSLVPGGKSGRAAREQFF. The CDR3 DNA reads TGTGCCAGCAGCTTAGTGCCGGGAGGGAAGAGCGGGAGGGCCGCGCGAGAGCAGTTCTTC.

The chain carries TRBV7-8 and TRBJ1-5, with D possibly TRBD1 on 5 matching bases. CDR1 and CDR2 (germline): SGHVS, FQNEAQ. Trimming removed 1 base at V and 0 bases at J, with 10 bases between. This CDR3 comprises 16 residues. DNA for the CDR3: TGTGCCAGCAGCTTAGTGTTCAGGGATAGCAATCAGCCCCAGCATTTT. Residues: CASSLVFRDSNQPQHF. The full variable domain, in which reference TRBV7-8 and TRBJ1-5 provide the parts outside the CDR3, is GAGVSQSPRYKVAKRGQDVALRCDPISGHVSLFWYQQALGQGPEFLTYFQNEAQLDKSGLPSDRFFAERPEGSVSTLKIQRTQQEDSAVYLCASSLVFRDSNQPQHFGDGTRLSIL.

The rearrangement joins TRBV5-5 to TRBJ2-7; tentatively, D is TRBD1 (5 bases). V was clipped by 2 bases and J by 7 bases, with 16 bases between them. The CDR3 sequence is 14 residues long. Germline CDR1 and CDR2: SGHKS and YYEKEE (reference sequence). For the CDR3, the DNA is TGTGCCAGCAGCTTTGCGCAGGGCTCTTCAGAGCAGTACTTC. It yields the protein CASSFAQGSSEQYF.

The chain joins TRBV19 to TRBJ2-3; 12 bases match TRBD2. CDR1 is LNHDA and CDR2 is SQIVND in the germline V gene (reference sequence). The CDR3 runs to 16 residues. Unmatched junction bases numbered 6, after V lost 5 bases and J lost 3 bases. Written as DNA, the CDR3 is TGTGCCAGTAGTGTAGGACTAGCGGGATCGACAGATACGCAGTATTTT. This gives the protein CASSVGLAGSTDTQYF.

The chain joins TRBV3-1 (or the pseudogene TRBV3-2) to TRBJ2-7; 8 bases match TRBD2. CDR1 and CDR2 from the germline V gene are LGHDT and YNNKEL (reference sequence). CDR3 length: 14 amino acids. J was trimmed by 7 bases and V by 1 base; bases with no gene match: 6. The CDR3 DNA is TGTGCCAGCAGCCAAGGCAGCGGGGGTCGAGAGCAGTACTTC. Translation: CASSQGSGGREQYF.

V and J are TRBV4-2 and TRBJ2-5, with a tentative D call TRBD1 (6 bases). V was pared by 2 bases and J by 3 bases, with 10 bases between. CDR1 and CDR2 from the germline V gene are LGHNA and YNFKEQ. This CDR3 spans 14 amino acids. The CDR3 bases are TGTGCCAGCAGCCAACCTGACAGGAAAGAGACCCAGTACTTC. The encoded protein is CASSQPDRKETQYF.

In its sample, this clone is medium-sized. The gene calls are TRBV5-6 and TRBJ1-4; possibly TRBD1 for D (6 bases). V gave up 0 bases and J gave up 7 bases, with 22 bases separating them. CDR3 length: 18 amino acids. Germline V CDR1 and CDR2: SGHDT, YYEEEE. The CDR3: CASSLVTGKEKGSEKLFF. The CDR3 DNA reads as TGTGCCAGCAGCTTGGTAACAGGGAAGGAAAAGGGTAGTGAAAAACTGTTTTTT.

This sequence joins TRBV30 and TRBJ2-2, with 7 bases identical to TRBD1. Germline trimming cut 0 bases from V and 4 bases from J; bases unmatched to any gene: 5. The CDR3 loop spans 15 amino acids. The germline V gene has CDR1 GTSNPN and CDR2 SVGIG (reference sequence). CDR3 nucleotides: TGTGCCTGGAGTGTTGGGACAGCCTCCACCGGGGAGCTGTTTTTT. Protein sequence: CAWSVGTASTGELFF.

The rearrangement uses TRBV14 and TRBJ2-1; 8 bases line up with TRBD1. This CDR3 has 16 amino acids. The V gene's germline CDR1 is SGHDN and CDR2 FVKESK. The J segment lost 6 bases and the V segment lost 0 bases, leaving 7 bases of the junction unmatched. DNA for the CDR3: TGTGCCAGCAGCCAAGAGGCGCAGGGGGCGATCAATGAGCAGTTCTTC. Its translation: CASSQEAQGAINEQFF.